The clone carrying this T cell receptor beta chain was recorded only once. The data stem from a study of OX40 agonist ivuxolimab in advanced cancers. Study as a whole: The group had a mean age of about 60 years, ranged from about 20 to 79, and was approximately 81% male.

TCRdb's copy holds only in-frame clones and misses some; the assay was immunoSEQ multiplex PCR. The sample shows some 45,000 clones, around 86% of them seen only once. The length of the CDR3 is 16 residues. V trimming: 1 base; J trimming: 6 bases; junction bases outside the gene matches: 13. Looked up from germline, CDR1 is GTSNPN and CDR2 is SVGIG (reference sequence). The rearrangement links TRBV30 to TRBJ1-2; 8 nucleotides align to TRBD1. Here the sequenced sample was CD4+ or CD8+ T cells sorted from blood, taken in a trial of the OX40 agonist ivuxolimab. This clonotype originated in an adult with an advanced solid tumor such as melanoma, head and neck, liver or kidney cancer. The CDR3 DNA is TGTGCCTGGAGTGCCCTCTCCGGACAGGGACCCCATGGCTACACCTTC. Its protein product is CAWSALSGQGPHGYTF. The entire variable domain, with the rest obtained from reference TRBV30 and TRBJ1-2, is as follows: SQTIHQWPATLVQPVGSPLSLECTVEGTSNPNLYWYRQAAGRGLQLLFYSVGIGQISSEVPQNLSASRPQDRQFILSSKKLLLSDSGFYLCAWSALSGQGPHGYTFGSGTRLTVV.